This TCR beta chain was captured in a study of T cell responses to AZD1222 COVID-19 vaccine (dated by TCRdb to about 2021). Study-wide context: A total of 230 to 250 trial participants underwent TCR sequencing, of whom about 200 had received two doses of AZD1222 and roughly 26 had received two doses of the MenACWY control vaccine. Trial participants were enrolled by age into 18-55, 56-69 and 70-plus year subgroups, with around 140, 26 and 57 TCR-sequenced participants respectively.

Paper-wide results and their limitations: Nearly half of unique spike-specific TCRs reportedly recognized epitopes outside regions mutated in the B.1.351 and B.1.1.7 variants. Only a handful of AZD1222 recipients were SARS-CoV-2 seropositive at baseline, limiting conclusions about previously exposed vaccinees. After two AZD1222 doses, both the breadth and the depth of spike-specific TCRs were significantly higher than at day 0 and than in MenACWY recipients. Participants were mostly white British and included more females than males, and it was suggested by the authors that clonal diversity may have been underestimated. In the small 56-69-year group, the increase in depth fell short of significance, most likely because of low power. No day 14 peak-response samples were available, so repertoires were characterized only after the peak T cell response. CD4 TCRs associated with the vaccine covered the entire spike protein, and the dominant responses were in regions 160-218 and 743-854.

The CDR3 regions of human TCRbeta chains were analyzed by immunosequencing. In the authors' own workflow: TCRs in the repertoires were matched against a reference library of SARS-CoV-2-specific TCRs that had been generated with the MIRA antigen-specificity platform. Breadth was defined as the fraction of unique TCRs that were SARS-CoV-2-associated, and depth was defined as the fraction of total T cells that were SARS-CoV-2-associated. Using the MIRA data, each spike-specific TCR was mapped to the spike region that the TCR reacts to and placed in a CD4 or CD8 class. Log10-transformed breadth and depth values were compared by one-way ANOVA with Sidak's multiple comparisons tests. This immuneACCESS table, as held by TCRdb, lists in-frame sequences with V and J called but not all clones. Of the missing ones, under half trace to an unresolved V gene in checked studies; the others have no known cause. V and J calls plus clone size are reproduced from that table; the DNA served to infer D and trimming. For this sample the table gives approximately 150,000 clones, of which roughly nine tenths were detected only once. The ten largest clonotypes hold 1.5% to 2% of the sample.

Comment on this clone: The antigen this receptor binds is unknown. The record has no base qualities; no much larger clone is one base away.

The time point label for this specimen denotes: about 28 days (+/-7) after the second vaccine dose. Because spike-specific TCR depth and breadth did not differ between the two schedules, AZD1222 recipients who got a second dose at roughly 4 weeks were pooled with those who got a second dose at roughly 12 weeks. Samples from vaccinated people were obtained from the UK trials COV001 and COV002, which included a single-blind randomized controlled phase 2/3 trial of AZD1222 (ChAdOx1 nCoV-19) in healthy adults. For TCRbeta chain sequencing, PBMC samples were collected from trial participants at day 0 and at day 28 after the second dose. For CDR1 and CDR2, the germline V gene lists SGDLS and YYNGEE. Its CDR3 holds 14 amino acids, cysteine through phenylalanine. Only the CDR3 DNA is retained, 42 bases long and in frame from the first base. V and J lose 3 bases and 8 bases, and a span of 12 bases separates them.

The receptor's source is an adult who received the AZD1222 COVID-19 vaccine. The material sequenced was peripheral blood, taken 28 days after the second AZD1222 dose. The chain links TRBV9 with TRBJ1-6; no D gene is confidently identified. The CDR3 in this case is CASSGGRVDSPLHF. The sequenced DNA is TGTGCCAGCAGCGGAGGAAGGGTGGATTCACCCCTCCACTTT.